This TCR beta chain appears in the sequencing data of a study of OX40 agonist ivuxolimab in advanced cancers. Study findings and constraints: Among T cells, CD8+ cells averaged more expanded clones than CD4+ cells.

CDR1 LNHNV and CDR2 YYDKDF come from the germline V gene (reference sequence). The junction had 9 bases not matched to a gene; V was cut back by 3 bases and J by 2 bases. The CDR3 spans 17 residues. The repertoire was sequenced with immunoSEQ multiplex PCR; TCRdb's copy has only in-frame clones and lacks some. The sample consists of just under 75,000 clones, roughly nine tenths of them appearing once. On this clone: What it binds is not known.

Specimen: CD4+ or CD8+ T cells sorted from blood, collected in a trial of the OX40 agonist ivuxolimab. This clonotype was obtained from an adult with an advanced solid tumor such as melanoma, head and neck, liver or kidney cancer. V and J are TRBV15 and TRBJ2-4; 8 nucleotides match TRBD2. This chain's CDR3 is CATSSFSGTVTKNIQYF. Written as DNA, the CDR3 is TGTGCCACCAGCAGCTTTAGCGGGACCGTTACCAAAAACATTCAGTACTTC. Drawing the rest from reference TRBV15 and TRBJ2-4, the complete variable domain is DAMVIQNPRYQVTQFGKPVTLSCSQTLNHNVMYWYQQKSSQAPKLLFHYYDKDFNNEADTPDNFQSRRPNTSFCFLDIRSPGLGDTAMYLCATSSFSGTVTKNIQYFGAGTRLSVL.